The clone carrying this TCR beta chain was seen more than once but under ten times. This sample also contains other DNA sequences that code for the same CDR3. This sample was taken from a study of blood T cell repertoires in COVID-19. Study overall: The United States, Italy and Spain were the sources of the acute and convalescent COVID-19 samples.

CDR3 length: 15 amino acids. The V end lost 0 bases, the J end lost 4 bases, and 12 bases lay between the germline ends. Germline V gene sequence: CDR1 LGHNA, CDR2 YNFKEQ. Assay used: immunoSEQ multiplex PCR; TCRdb lists only in-frame clones, some missing. The data contain fewer than 250,000 clones, about 85% of them singletons. The receptor comes from a man aged 35-49 years with acute or convalescent COVID-19. The specimen sequenced was peripheral blood. V is TRBV4-2 and J is TRBJ1-1, with TRBD1 as a possible D gene (6 bases). This CDR3 is CASSQDPRGATEAFF. CDR3 in DNA: TGTGCCAGCAGCCAAGACCCCCGGGGGGCCACTGAAGCTTTCTTT.